Included here is one TCR beta chain sequence, with context. What it recognizes is unknown. Generated by immunoSEQ multiplex PCR, the TCRdb table keeps only in-frame clones and is missing some. The sample lists some 660,000 clones, less than 80% occurring once. Donors comprised only Caucasian adults living in Nashville, Tennessee. This specimen belongs to a study of shared clonotypes between healthy human individuals. Points from the study as a whole: Unshared clonotypes carried lower generation probabilities than those common to all four donors.

Trimming removed 8 bases at V and 5 bases at J, with 16 bases between. CDR3 length: 14 amino acids. Germline V lookup: CDR1 MNHNS, CDR2 SASEGT. The sample comprised memory CD4+ T cells sorted from blood. Noted subset: CD45RA-negative fraction. The chain recombines TRBV6-1 with TRBJ1-5; possible D gene TRBD1, 5 bases. This sequence originates from a woman aged 30 to 39 in good health. CDR3 protein: CASQGAAIDQPQHF. CDR3 nucleotide sequence: TGTGCCAGCCAAGGGGCGGCCATCGATCAGCCCCAGCATTTT.